The clone carrying this T cell receptor (beta chain) was counted between two and nine times. As originally analysed: Counting gave a median of approximately 97,000 TCRs per sample, with values ranging from 23,224 to 690,600. TCRdb re-called the RACE reads through MiXCR, storing one row per CDR3 protein. The V and J calls here are based on TCRdb, not the publication. The sample has under 130,000 distinct CDR3 sequences; under 40% are singletons. These data belong to a study of human T cells and chemical hapten exposure. Study context: Patches with 0.01% DPC went on the upper back, and the tests were read at 6 days.

Indicated time point: patch test 3, about 24 weeks after DPC sensitization. Treatment meaning: therapeutic diphenylcyclopropenone sensitization with weekly scalp DPC. Blood draws preceded each patch test application. Germline V CDR1 and CDR2: MDHEN, SYDVKM. The CDR3 is 14 amino acids. Trimming left V 5 bases short and J 8 bases short, with 16 bases between. The chain joins TRBV28 to TRBJ2-4; the D call may be TRBD1 or TRBD2 (5 bases each). This receptor was obtained from a man aged 35 to 55 with alopecia areata. Some clones in this sample may be carry-over from other donors' samples. The sample in question was whole blood, obtained in connection with sensitization to the hapten diphenylcyclopropenone (DPC). The CDR3 reads CASSNPGRADIQYF. The CDR3 DNA reads as TGTGCCAGCAGTAATCCGGGACGCGCTGACATTCAGTACTTC.